Listed here are 24 T cell receptor beta chains from one sample, sequenced in a study of T cells in Graves' hyperthyroidism and ophthalmopathy. Authors of the study amplified TCR beta CDR3 regions from RNA transcripts. TCR CDR3 underwent first-round RT-PCR with the HTBI primer set. TCRdb reanalysed the multiplex PCR reads using MiXCR and keeps one entry per CDR3 protein. The profile covers roughly 170,000 distinct CDR3 sequences, with 9.4% appearing a single time and around 21% taken by the ten largest. The sample comprised blood. The receptors originated from a woman between 18 and 29 years old with Graves' hyperthyroidism that later progressed to Graves' ophthalmopathy.

There are many counts of this clonotype. The chain carries TRBV19 and TRBJ2-3; D is perhaps TRBD1 or TRBD2 (5 bases each). This CDR3 comprises 15 residues. Trimming cost V 6 bases and J 5 bases, with 18 bases left between them. CDR1 is LNHDA, CDR2 SQIVND, per germline (reference sequence). CDR3 sequence (DNA): TGTGCCAGTAGCGATCCGGGGCTAGCTGTAGATACGCAGTATTTT. Its translation: CASSDPGLAVDTQYF.

A few counts support this clonotype. V is TRBV19 and J is TRBJ1-5; D is unclear. Germline CDR1 is LNHDA and CDR2 is SQIVND (reference sequence). The CDR3 has 13 amino acids. V lost 9 bases and J 4 bases, leaving 13 bases between the germline ends. Written as DNA, the CDR3 is TGTGCCAGCGTCTCCGGGCAAAATCAGCCCCAGCATTTT. Residues: CASVSGQNQPQHF. Supplemented by reference TRBV19 and TRBJ1-5, the full variable domain reads DGGITQSPKYLFRKEGQNVTLSCEQNLNHDAMYWYRQDPGQGLRLIYYSQIVNDFQKGDIAEGYSVSREKKESFPLTVTSAQKNPTAFYLCASVSGQNQPQHFGDGTRLSIL.

This clonotype was seen many times. This sequence joins TRBV12-3 or TRBV12-4 and TRBJ2-2; TRBD2 matches at 8 bases. The junction had 9 bases not matched to a gene; V was cut back by 4 bases and J by 5 bases. The CDR3 length is 16 residues. CDR3 in DNA: TGTGCCAGCAGTTCTAGGACTAGCCGGGGGACCGGGGAGCTGTTTTTT. Translating it yields CASSSRTSRGTGELFF.

This clonotype was seen ten or more times. The V gene is TRBV10-1, the J gene TRBJ2-3; the D gene is possibly TRBD1 (5 bases). This CDR3 contains 16 residues. Germline CDR1 reads WNHNN; CDR2 reads SYGVQD (reference sequence). V was cut by 3 bases and J by 2 bases, with 15 bases left in between. The CDR3 is CASSEGQPSNTDTQYF. CDR3 coding DNA: TGCGCCAGCAGTGAAGGACAACCTTCAAACACAGATACGCAGTATTTT.

This clonotype occurred a few times. The rearrangement joins TRBV6-1 to TRBJ2-3, with TRBD1 identical over 8 bases. There are 15 residues in the CDR3. Looked up from germline, CDR1 is MNHNS and CDR2 is SASEGT. Trimming at V came to 8 bases and at J to 3 bases, leaving 10 bases not matched to a gene. The chain's CDR3 is CASGSDRGSTDTQYF. As DNA, the CDR3 is TGTGCCAGCGGTAGTGACAGGGGAAGTACAGATACGCAGTATTTT.

This clonotype was seen repeatedly, ten times or more. V is TRBV11-2 and J is TRBJ2-4; 8 bases line up with TRBD1. From germline, CDR1 is SGHAT and CDR2 FQNNGV. Trimming removed 5 bases from V and 6 bases from J; junction bases left unmatched: 12. The CDR3 runs 16 residues. CDR3 in amino acids: CASSARMTGEGNIQYF. The CDR3 DNA is TGTGCCAGCAGCGCTCGGATGACAGGGGAAGGAAACATTCAGTACTTC.

This clonotype has at least ten counts. The chain has TRBV19 and TRBJ1-1; D unclear. The CDR3 length is 13 residues. CDR1 is LNHDA, CDR2 SQIVND, per germline (reference sequence). V was trimmed by 8 bases and J by 0 bases, leaving 10 bases between them. DNA for the CDR3: TGTGCCAGTTCGGTATTGATGAACACTGAAGCTTTCTTT. It is translated as CASSVLMNTEAFF.

There are many counts of this clonotype. This chain joins TRBV12-3 or TRBV12-4 and TRBJ1-5; D may be TRBD1 (5 bases). V lost 6 bases, J lost 3 bases, and 18 bases lay in between. This CDR3 region has 16 residues. The CDR3 spells CASSRNGGEYNQPQHF. CDR3 nucleotides: TGTGCCAGCAGCCGTAACGGGGGGGAGTACAATCAGCCCCAGCATTTT.

This clonotype was seen at least ten times. The chain couples TRBV12-5 to TRBJ2-1; D possibly corresponds to TRBD1 (5 bases). CDR1 and CDR2 from the germline V gene are LGHNT and FRNRAP. Trimming shortened V by 0 bases and J by 5 bases, and 14 bases separated the two germline ends. The CDR3 consists of 16 residues. CDR3 amino acids: CASGLVIGQGDNEQFF. The CDR3 DNA follows: TGTGCTAGTGGTTTGGTAATTGGACAAGGTGACAATGAGCAGTTCTTC.

Notes on this clonotype: With a much larger clone just one base away, this may be a read error. V usage is TRBV7-8 and J usage is TRBJ1-1; D gene unclear. CDR1 is SGHVS and CDR2 is FQNEAQ in the germline V gene. The CDR3 contains 15 residues. As DNA, the CDR3 is TGTACCAGCAGCTTAGGCAGACTCCCGAACACTGAAGCTTTCTTT. Translated: CTSSLGRLPNTEAFF.

In its sample, this clonotype was seen many times. V gene TRBV20-1 combines with J gene TRBJ1-2; the D gene is possibly TRBD1 (6 bases). Germline CDR1 reads DFQATT; CDR2 reads SNEGSKA (reference sequence). The V end was cut by 0 bases, the J end by 7 bases, with 15 bases between. The CDR3 runs 14 residues. The CDR3 DNA is TGCAGTGCTAGAGATCCAACTACAGGGCTTGGCTACACCTTC. Encoded protein: CSARDPTTGLGYTF.

This clonotype was detected a few times. V is TRBV4-1 and J is TRBJ1-3, with D uncertain. This CDR3 has 14 amino acids. Germline V gene sequence: CDR1 MGHRA, CDR2 YSYEKL. V was clipped by 0 bases and J by 4 bases, with 7 bases between them. This CDR3 reads CASSQDLGGNTIYF. CDR3 in DNA: TGCGCCAGCAGCCAAGATCTTGGGGGAAACACCATATATTTT.

The rearrangement uses TRBV20-1 and TRBJ2-4, with D hard to call. Germline lookup yields CDR1 DFQATT and CDR2 SNEGSKA (reference sequence). The V end lost 5 bases, the J end lost 6 bases, and 14 bases lay between the germline ends. This CDR3 is built from 13 residues. This CDR3 reads CSAGAGVVNIQYF. The CDR3 region has the DNA TGCAGTGCTGGCGCCGGAGTCGTAAACATTCAGTACTTC.

The chain has TRBV19 and TRBJ2-5, with 11 bases aligning to TRBD2. The CDR3 sequence is 16 residues long. The junction had 10 bases not matched to a gene; V was cut back by 6 bases and J by 4 bases. CDR1 and CDR2 (germline): LNHDA, SQIVND (reference sequence). For the CDR3, the DNA is TGTGCCAGTAGGCCACTGGATGGGACTAGCGGAGAGACCCAGTACTTC. This encodes CASRPLDGTSGETQYF.

This clonotype showed up many times. The J gene is TRBJ2-2, the V gene TRBV2; a possible D gene is TRBD1 (7 bases). Trimming cost V 6 bases and J 4 bases, with 18 bases left between them. The CDR3 totals 16 residues. Germline V gives CDR1 SNHLY, CDR2 FYNNEI. The CDR3 DNA is TGTGCCAGCAGGAGCCGGACAGGAGGGCGCACCGGGGAGCTGTTTTTT. Translated: CASRSRTGGRTGELFF.

This clonotype came up many times. The CDR3: CSAAGLAGLDEQFF. The DNA of the CDR3 is TGCAGTGCTGCGGGACTAGCGGGACTCGATGAGCAGTTCTTC. The chain links TRBV20-1 to TRBJ2-1; 13 bases agree with TRBD2. Unmatched junction bases numbered 6, after V lost 5 bases and J lost 8 bases. The CDR3 spans 14 residues. Germline V gives CDR1 DFQATT, CDR2 SNEGSKA (reference sequence).

This clonotype was observed at least ten times. V usage is TRBV2 and J usage is TRBJ2-2, with 9 positions matching TRBD1. There are 15 residues in the CDR3. Per the germline V gene, CDR1 is SNHLY and CDR2 is FYNNEI. The trim removed 9 bases at V and 8 bases at J, leaving 13 bases unmatched. The DNA of the CDR3 is TGTGCCAGTTCAGACAGGGGGGAAAGGCCGGGGGAGCTGTTTTTT. This gives the protein CASSDRGERPGELFF. Complete variable domain (other parts from reference TRBV2 and TRBJ2-2): EPEVTQTPSHQVTQMGQEVILRCVPISNHLYFYWYRQILGQKVEFLVSFYNNEISEKSEIFDDQFSVERPDGSNFTLKIRSTKLEDSAMYFCASSDRGERPGELFFGEGSRLTVL.

This clonotype was seen only a few times. This sequence joins TRBV25-1 and TRBJ2-5; 8 nucleotides match TRBD1. The CDR3 is 11 amino acids. Trimming took 5 bases from V and 9 from J; bases not matched to a gene: 2. The germline CDR1 and CDR2 sequences are MGHDK and SYGVNS. The CDR3 sequence: CASSQGAAQYF. CDR3 nucleotide sequence: TGTGCCAGCAGTCAGGGGGCGGCCCAGTACTTC. Drawing the rest from reference TRBV25-1 and TRBJ2-5, the complete variable domain is EADIYQTPRYLVIGTGKKITLECSQTMGHDKMYWYQQDPGMELHLIHYSYGVNSTEKGDLSSESTVSRIRTEHFPLTLESARPSHTSQYLCASSQGAAQYFGPGTRLLVL.

The sample holds many counts of this clonotype. CDR3 nucleotide sequence: TGCAGTGCCGCCGGGACCGCTTCTATAGGGGATGAGCAGTTCTTC. Translating it yields CSAAGTASIGDEQFF. This sequence joins TRBV20-1 and TRBJ2-1; D could derive from TRBD1 or TRBD2 (5 bases each). Germline CDR1 reads DFQATT; CDR2 reads SNEGSKA (reference sequence). CDR3 length: 15 residues. V lost 6 bases and J lost 8, with 23 bases in between.

This clonotype has just a few counts. This chain connects TRBV10-2 to TRBJ2-3; TRBD2 matches at 14 bases. Per the germline V gene, CDR1 is WSHSY and CDR2 is SAAADI. CDR3 length: 15 residues. The ends lost 8 bases at V and 3 bases at J; junction bases unmatched: 4. The CDR3 loop reads CASSGLAGGTDTQYF. Written as DNA, the CDR3 is TGCGCCAGCTCTGGACTAGCGGGGGGTACAGATACGCAGTATTTT.

This clonotype was counted ten times or more. The V and J genes are TRBV9 and TRBJ1-1; perhaps TRBD1 as D (5 bases). The CDR3 covers 15 residues. Trimming stripped 0 bases from V and 10 bases from J, with 19 bases between. The germline V gene has CDR1 SGDLS and CDR2 YYNGEE. Written as DNA, the CDR3 is TGTGCCAGCAGCGTAGAGGTAGGCACTCCTGGGGGAGCTTTCTTT. Protein: CASSVEVGTPGGAFF.

At least ten counts were recorded for this clonotype. The rearrangement uses TRBV27 and TRBJ1-1, with D possibly being TRBD1 (5 bases). This CDR3 comprises 13 residues. With 5 bases removed from V and 0 bases from J, the gap between germline ends came to 7 bases. CDR1 is MNHEY, CDR2 SMNVEV, per germline (reference sequence). CDR3 region: CASSEGLNTEAFF. The CDR3 DNA sequence: TGTGCCAGCAGTGAGGGGCTGAACACTGAAGCTTTCTTT.

This clonotype showed up many times. The V gene is TRBV6-5, the J gene TRBJ1-2; D may be TRBD1 (6 bases). CDR3 length: 15 residues. Germline CDR1 is MNHEY and CDR2 is SVGAGI. V was cut by 0 bases and J by 8 bases, with 16 bases left in between. This CDR3 reads CASSYSNRDQRGYTF. CDR3 DNA: TGTGCCAGCAGTTACTCGAACAGGGACCAGAGAGGCTACACCTTC.

This clonotype appeared a few times. This chain connects TRBV5-4 to TRBJ1-1, with unresolved D. The CDR3 is 12 residues long. V was trimmed by 3 bases and J by 3 bases, leaving 6 bases between them. Germline V gene lookup returns CDR1 SGHNT and CDR2 YYREEE (reference sequence). The CDR3 sequence is CASSSVHTEAFF. In nucleotides, the CDR3 is TGTGCCAGCAGCTCTGTCCACACTGAAGCTTTCTTT.